Shown below are 7 T cell receptor beta chains from a single sample sequenced in a study of T cell responses to AZD1222 COVID-19 vaccine. Some clones are missing from TCRdb's copy, which holds only in-frame ones; the method was immunoSEQ multiplex PCR. Of some 150,000 clones in the sample, 85% to 95% were seen once. The sample was peripheral blood, taken on day 0 of AZD1222 vaccination. The receptors originated from an adult in good health.

The chain carries TRBV6-5 and TRBJ1-5, with D unclear. CDR3 length equals 15 residues. V was trimmed by 0 bases and J by 5 bases, leaving 11 bases between them. CDR1 is MNHEY, CDR2 SVGAGI, per germline. The CDR3 region is CASSYSTRGDQPQHF. The DNA for the CDR3 is TGTGCCAGCAGTTACTCGACCCGGGGTGATCAGCCCCAGCATTTT.

V and J are TRBV28 and TRBJ2-5; D gene uncertain. The CDR3 is 13 residues long. Germline CDR1 and CDR2: MDHEN and SYDVKM. The V end lost 8 bases, the J end lost 0 bases, and 10 bases lay between the germline ends. CDR3 loop: CASRSGNQETQYF. Written as DNA, the CDR3 is TGTGCCAGCCGTTCTGGGAACCAAGAGACCCAGTACTTC.

A note on this clone: Other DNA sequences in the sample encode the same CDR3. The rearrangement joins TRBV28 to TRBJ2-5, with D uncertain. Germline values: CDR1 MDHEN, CDR2 SYDVKM. The CDR3 is 13 residues long. V lost 2 bases to trimming and J lost 3 bases, with 7 bases between them. The CDR3 nucleotides read TGTGCCAGCAGTTTAGGTGGGGAAGAGACCCAGTACTTC. Translation: CASSLGGEETQYF.

The V and J genes are TRBV7-2 and TRBJ1-6; no clear D gene. CDR1 is SGHTA, CDR2 FQGNSA, per germline. The CDR3 runs to 15 residues. Trimming shortened V by 5 bases and J by 7 bases, and 15 bases separated the two germline ends. Here the CDR3 reads CASSLRPGRNSPLHF. CDR3 DNA: TGTGCCAGCAGCCTCCGTCCCGGCAGAAATTCACCCCTCCACTTT.

The chain joins TRBV18 to TRBJ2-1, with no clear D. V was clipped by 1 base and J by 10 bases, with 5 bases between them. Looked up from germline, CDR1 is KGHSH and CDR2 is LQKENI. The CDR3 length is 11 residues. The CDR3: CASSPLEEQFF. The DNA for the CDR3 is TGTGCCAGCTCACCACTTGAGGAGCAGTTCTTC.

This sequence joins TRBV29-1 and TRBJ2-7; 9 bases are a match to TRBD2. CDR1 SQVTM and CDR2 ANQGSEA come from the germline V gene. With 0 bases clipped from V and 2 bases from J, the junction kept 5 bases outside the gene matches. CDR3 length: 15 amino acids. As DNA, the CDR3 is TGCAGCGTTGAAGATCTTGTAGCGGGAGCCTACGAGCAGTACTTC. Its protein is CSVEDLVAGAYEQYF.

A few counts support this clone. The chain combines TRBV11-2 with TRBJ2-7; 11 nucleotides agree with TRBD1. Trimming took 1 base from V and 0 from J; bases not matched to a gene: 5. The germline CDR1 and CDR2 sequences are SGHAT and FQNNGV. The CDR3 contains 17 residues. This CDR3 is CASSLGTGGLSSYEQYF. CDR3 DNA: TGTGCCAGCAGCTTAGGGACAGGGGGCCTGAGCTCCTACGAGCAGTACTTC.